The 15 T cell receptor beta chains below were found in one sample sequenced in a study of naive CD8 T cells in extremely preterm neonates. Without labor or membrane rupture, elective cesareans at about 35-43 weeks supplied term cord blood. Produced via immunoSEQ multiplex PCR; TCRdb's table is partial and in-frame only. The data hold 4,900 or so clones, with approximately 97% observed a single time. The sequencing input was naive CD8+ T cells from cord blood. All receptors derive from a newborn in good health.

The rearrangement joins TRBV19 to TRBJ1-3; TRBD1 aligns across 8 bases. Germline assignment: CDR1 LNHDA and CDR2 SQIVND (reference sequence). There are 16 residues in the CDR3. Trimming took 7 bases from V and 4 from J; bases not matched to a gene: 12. CDR3 sequence reads: CASTNPGTGSGNTIYF. CDR3 DNA sequence: TGTGCCAGTACCAACCCCGGGACAGGCAGCGGAAACACCATATATTTT.

The chain combines TRBV11-2 with TRBJ2-3, with 10 bases lining up with TRBD2. The CDR3 sequence is 19 residues long. Germline V gene sequence: CDR1 SGHAT, CDR2 FQNNGV. Losses at the gene ends were 5 bases for V and 3 bases for J; bases not matched to a gene: 17. The CDR3: CASSAHPLAGVEWTDTQYF. The CDR3 DNA follows: TGTGCCAGCAGCGCTCACCCCCTAGCGGGGGTGGAGTGGACAGATACGCAGTATTTT.

The rearrangement uses TRBV7-9 and TRBJ1-2, with 7 bases lining up with TRBD1. The CDR3 has 15 residues. The V segment lost 0 bases and the J segment 8 bases; nucleotides outside the gene matches: 9. Germline CDR1 and CDR2: SEHNR and FQNEAQ (reference sequence). CDR3 coding DNA: TGTGCCAGCAGCTTAGCTCCGACAGGGCCAGGAGGCTACACCTTC. As protein: CASSLAPTGPGGYTF.

This clone is a singleton in its sample. The CDR3 is CASSLAAGAFPDTQYF. The CDR3 region has the DNA TGTGCCAGCAGTTTAGCAGCGGGGGCCTTCCCAGATACGCAGTATTTT. The V and J genes are TRBV27 and TRBJ2-3; 8 nucleotides match TRBD2. The CDR3 extends over 16 amino acids. Germline CDR1 reads MNHEY; CDR2 reads SMNVEV (reference sequence). Trimming cost V 2 bases and J 4 bases; bases outside gene matches: 8.

The V and J genes are TRBV19 and TRBJ2-2; D perhaps matches TRBD2 (5 bases). V shed 2 bases and J shed 4 bases, with 8 bases lying between them. This CDR3 region has 14 residues. From germline, CDR1 is LNHDA and CDR2 SQIVND (reference sequence). The CDR3 sequence is CASSITGGTGELFF. CDR3 DNA: TGTGCCAGTAGTATAACCGGAGGCACCGGGGAGCTGTTTTTT.

This chain links TRBV6-5 with TRBJ2-1; possible D gene TRBD1, 6 bases. The V end lost 5 bases, the J end lost 2 bases, and 13 bases lay between the germline ends. The CDR3 spans 15 residues. From germline, CDR1 is MNHEY and CDR2 SVGAGI. DNA for the CDR3: TGTGCCAGCAGTCCCACGACAGGCACCTACAATGAGCAGTTCTTC. Protein sequence: CASSPTTGTYNEQFF.

The chain combines TRBV28 with TRBJ1-2, with D possibly matching TRBD1 (6 bases). Germline loops: CDR1 MDHEN, CDR2 SYDVKM. There are 14 residues in the CDR3. Between the trimmed V and J ends, which lost 2 bases and 0 bases, there was a span of 7 bases. The CDR3, as DNA: TGTGCCAGCAGTTTAGAGGGGGCTAACTATGGCTACACCTTC. This translates into CASSLEGANYGYTF.

This chain joins TRBV19 and TRBJ1-1; D is ambiguous. CDR3 length equals 14 residues. Per germline, CDR1 LNHDA and CDR2 SQIVND (reference sequence). Trimming removed 5 bases from V and 6 bases from J, with 16 bases in between. DNA for the CDR3: TGTGCCAGTAGTTTCCTATCGTCTATCCCTGAAGCTTTCTTT. Translated: CASSFLSSIPEAFF.

J is TRBJ2-3 and V is TRBV6-6, with a weak D call TRBD1 (5 bases). Germline V gives CDR1 MNHNY, CDR2 SVGAGI (reference sequence). The CDR3 has 14 residues. The ends were cut back, 2 bases at V and 3 bases at J, with 9 bases in the middle. CDR3 sequence: CASSYPGWTDTQYF. CDR3 nucleotides: TGTGCCAGCAGTTACCCAGGGTGGACAGATACGCAGTATTTT.

A word on this clone: Relative to the germline gene, one junction end is altered; a read error may explain this. V gene TRBV19 combines with J gene TRBJ2-1, with D perhaps matching TRBD2 (5 bases). The CDR3 loop spans 15 amino acids. Germline CDR1 and CDR2: LNHDA and SQIVND (reference sequence). For the CDR3, the DNA is TGTGCCAGTAGTATAATACTAGGTAGCTACGATGAGCAGTTCTTC. Amino acids: CASSIILGSYDEQFF.

V gene TRBV27 combines with J gene TRBJ1-1; perhaps TRBD1 as D (5 bases). The CDR3 runs to 13 residues. V lost 3 bases and J 6 bases, leaving 11 bases between the germline ends. CDR1 is MNHEY and CDR2 is SMNVEV in the germline V gene (reference sequence). Here the CDR3 reads CASSFSGGAEAFF. The CDR3 DNA reads TGTGCCAGCAGTTTCTCGGGGGGTGCTGAAGCTTTCTTT.

The gene calls are TRBV4-2 and TRBJ2-7, with a possible D match to TRBD2 (7 bases). Germline V CDR1 and CDR2: LGHNA, YNFKEQ. The CDR3 spans 14 residues. V was clipped by 4 bases and J by 4 bases, with 14 bases between them. The CDR3 is CASSPGGPLYEQYF. CDR3 nucleotides: TGTGCCAGCAGCCCGGGGGGCCCCCTGTACGAGCAGTACTTC.

The genes are TRBV4-2 and TRBJ2-2, with 8 bases fitting TRBD2. The J segment lost 1 base and the V segment lost 8 bases, leaving 6 bases of the junction unmatched. Germline-derived CDR1 and CDR2 are LGHNA and YNFKEQ. The CDR3 runs 15 residues. The CDR3 region is CASLGAGGNTGELFF. The CDR3 nucleotides read TGTGCCAGCCTCGGGGCGGGGGGGAACACCGGGGAGCTGTTTTTT.

This rearrangement joins TRBV27 to TRBJ1-5; D possibly corresponds to TRBD1 (6 bases). Germline assignment: CDR1 MNHEY and CDR2 SMNVEV (reference sequence). The germline V and J ends were trimmed by 2 bases and 3 bases, with 8 bases remaining between them. This CDR3 spans 14 amino acids. CDR3 sequence (DNA): TGTGCCAGCAGTTTACCGGGACACAATCAGCCCCAGCATTTT. This encodes CASSLPGHNQPQHF.

The CDR3 loop reads CASSFEAGGPVEQFF. The CDR3 nucleotides are TGTGCCAGCAGCTTCGAAGCGGGGGGGCCTGTTGAGCAGTTCTTC. The chain couples TRBV9 to TRBJ2-1, with 10 positions matching TRBD2. J was trimmed by 9 bases and V by 4 bases; bases with no gene match: 10. The CDR3 totals 15 residues. The V gene's germline CDR1 is SGDLS and CDR2 YYNGEE.